This TCR beta chain was profiled in a study of OX40 agonist ivuxolimab in advanced cancers. About the study: At doses from 0.01 to 10 mg/kg, patients were given intravenous ivuxolimab every 2 weeks. The dose-escalation cohort had hepatocellular carcinoma, melanoma, renal cell or head and neck cancer. Mean age approximately 61 years, range 23 to 79; about 85% male.

Assay: immunoSEQ multiplex PCR; the TCRdb copy retains only in-frame clones and omits some. The sample lists about 56,000 clones; less than 85% were seen once. Trimming removed 7 bases at V and 0 bases at J, with 16 bases between. Per the germline V gene, CDR1 is MNHNY and CDR2 is SVGAGI (reference sequence). The CDR3 covers 16 residues. V is TRBV6-6 and J is TRBJ1-5; no firm D call. The receptor comes from an adult with an advanced solid tumor such as melanoma, head and neck, liver or kidney cancer. The starting material was CD4+ or CD8+ T cells sorted from blood, obtained in a trial of the OX40 agonist ivuxolimab. The CDR3 sequence is CASIEDGAYSNQPQHF. DNA for the CDR3: TGTGCCAGCATCGAGGACGGAGCCTATAGCAATCAGCCCCAGCATTTT.